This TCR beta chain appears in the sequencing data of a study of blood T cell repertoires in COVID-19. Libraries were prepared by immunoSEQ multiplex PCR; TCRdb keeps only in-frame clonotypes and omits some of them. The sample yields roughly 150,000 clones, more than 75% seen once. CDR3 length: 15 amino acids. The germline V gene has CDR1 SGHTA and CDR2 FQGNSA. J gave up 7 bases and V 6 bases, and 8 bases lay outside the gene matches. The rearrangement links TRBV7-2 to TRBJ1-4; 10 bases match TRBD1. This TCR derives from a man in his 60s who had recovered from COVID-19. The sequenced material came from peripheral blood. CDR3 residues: CASSLMRTGGEKLFF. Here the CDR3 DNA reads TGTGCCAGCAGTCTTATGAGGACAGGGGGTGAAAAACTGTTTTTT.